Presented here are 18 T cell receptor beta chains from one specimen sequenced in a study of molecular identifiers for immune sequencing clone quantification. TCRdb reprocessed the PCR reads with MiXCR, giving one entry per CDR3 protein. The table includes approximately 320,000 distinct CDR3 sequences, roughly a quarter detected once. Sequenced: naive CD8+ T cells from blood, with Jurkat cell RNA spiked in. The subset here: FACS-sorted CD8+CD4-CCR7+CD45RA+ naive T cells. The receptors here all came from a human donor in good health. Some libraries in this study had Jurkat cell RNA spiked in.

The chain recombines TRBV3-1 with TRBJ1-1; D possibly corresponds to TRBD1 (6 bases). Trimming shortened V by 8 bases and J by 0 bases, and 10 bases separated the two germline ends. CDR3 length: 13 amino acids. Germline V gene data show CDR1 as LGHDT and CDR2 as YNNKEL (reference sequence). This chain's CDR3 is CASRRTVNTEAFF. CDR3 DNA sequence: TGTGCCAGCCGCCGGACAGTGAACACTGAAGCTTTCTTT.

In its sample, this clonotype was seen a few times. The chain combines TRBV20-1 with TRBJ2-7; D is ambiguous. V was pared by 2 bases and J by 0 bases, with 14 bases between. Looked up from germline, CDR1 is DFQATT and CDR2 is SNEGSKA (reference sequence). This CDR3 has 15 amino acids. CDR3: CSARNSRTYSYEQYF. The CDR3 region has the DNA TGCAGTGCTAGAAATAGCCGGACGTACTCCTACGAGCAGTACTTC.

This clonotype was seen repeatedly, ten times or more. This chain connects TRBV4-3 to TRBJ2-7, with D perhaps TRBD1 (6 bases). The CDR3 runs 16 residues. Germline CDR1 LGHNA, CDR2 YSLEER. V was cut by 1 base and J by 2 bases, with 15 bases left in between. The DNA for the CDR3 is TGCGCCAGCAGCCAAGCCCTTGGGGGCGGTACCTACGAGCAGTACTTC. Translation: CASSQALGGGTYEQYF.

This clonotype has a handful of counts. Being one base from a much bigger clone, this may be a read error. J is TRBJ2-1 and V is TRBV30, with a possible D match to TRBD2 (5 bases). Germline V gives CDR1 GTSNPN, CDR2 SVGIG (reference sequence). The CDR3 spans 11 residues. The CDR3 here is CAWSIGNVQFF. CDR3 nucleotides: TGTGCCTGGAGCATCGGGAATGTGCAGTTCTTC. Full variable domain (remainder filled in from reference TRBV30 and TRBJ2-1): SQTIHQWPATLVQPVGSPLSLECTVEGTSNPNLYWYRQAAGRGLQLLFYSVGIGQISSEVPQNLSASRPQDRQFILSSKKLLLSDSGFYLCAWSIGNVQFFGPGTRLTVL.

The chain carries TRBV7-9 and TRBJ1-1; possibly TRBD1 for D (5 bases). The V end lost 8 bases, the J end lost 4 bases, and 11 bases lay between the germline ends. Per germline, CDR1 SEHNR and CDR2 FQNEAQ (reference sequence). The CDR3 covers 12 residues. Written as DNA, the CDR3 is TGTGCCAGCGTCGGGGGGTTCACTGAAGCTTTCTTT. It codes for CASVGGFTEAFF. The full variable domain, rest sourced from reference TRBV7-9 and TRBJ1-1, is DTGVSQNPRHKITKRGQNVTFRCDPISEHNRLYWYRQTLGQGPEFLTYFQNEAQLEKSRLLSDRFSAERPKGSFSTLEIQRTEQGDSAMYLCASVGGFTEAFFGQGTRLTVV.

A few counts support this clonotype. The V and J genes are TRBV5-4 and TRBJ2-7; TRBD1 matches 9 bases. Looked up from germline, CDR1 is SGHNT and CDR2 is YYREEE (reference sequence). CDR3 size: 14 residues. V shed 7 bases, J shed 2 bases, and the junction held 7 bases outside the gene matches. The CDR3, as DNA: TGTGCCAGCGGGATGGACAGGGGCCCCTACGAGCAGTACTTC. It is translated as CASGMDRGPYEQYF. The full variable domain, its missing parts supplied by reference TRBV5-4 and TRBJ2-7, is ETGVTQSPTHLIKTRGQQVTLRCSSQSGHNTVSWYQQALGQGPQFIFQYYREEENGRGNFPPRFSGLQFPNYSSELNVNALELDDSALYLCASGMDRGPYEQYFGPGTRLTVT.

In DNA, the CDR3 is TGTGCCAGCAGCTTACCGACAGGGCCTAATGAAAAACTGTTTTTT. It yields the protein CASSLPTGPNEKLFF. V gene TRBV7-9 combines with J gene TRBJ1-4; 7 bases line up with TRBD1. CDR1 SEHNR and CDR2 FQNEAQ come from the germline V gene (reference sequence). CDR3 length equals 15 residues. The trim removed 2 bases at V and 3 bases at J, leaving 3 bases unmatched.

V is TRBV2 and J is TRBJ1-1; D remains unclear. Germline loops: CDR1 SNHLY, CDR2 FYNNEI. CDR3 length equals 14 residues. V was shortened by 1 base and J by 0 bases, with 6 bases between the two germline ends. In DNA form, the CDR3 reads TGTGCCAGCAGTGAAGGAAACCTGAACACTGAAGCTTTCTTT. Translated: CASSEGNLNTEAFF. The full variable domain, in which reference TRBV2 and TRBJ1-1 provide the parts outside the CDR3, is EPEVTQTPSHQVTQMGQEVILRCVPISNHLYFYWYRQILGQKVEFLVSFYNNEISEKSEIFDDQFSVERPDGSNFTLKIRSTKLEDSAMYFCASSEGNLNTEAFFGQGTRLTVV.

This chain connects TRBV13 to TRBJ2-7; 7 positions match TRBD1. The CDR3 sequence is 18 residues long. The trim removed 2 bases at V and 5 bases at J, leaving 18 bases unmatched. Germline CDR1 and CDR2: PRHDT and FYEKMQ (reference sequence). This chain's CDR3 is CASSLLLSGADRAHEQYF. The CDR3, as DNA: TGTGCCAGCAGCTTACTTCTAAGCGGAGCCGACAGGGCCCACGAGCAGTACTTC.

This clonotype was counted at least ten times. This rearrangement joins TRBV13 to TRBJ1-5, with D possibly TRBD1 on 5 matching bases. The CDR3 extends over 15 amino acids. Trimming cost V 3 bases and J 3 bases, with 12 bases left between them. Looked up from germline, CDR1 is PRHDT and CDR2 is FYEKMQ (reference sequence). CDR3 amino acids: CASSLNGAHNQPQHF. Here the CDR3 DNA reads TGTGCCAGCAGCTTGAACGGGGCCCACAATCAGCCCCAGCATTTT.

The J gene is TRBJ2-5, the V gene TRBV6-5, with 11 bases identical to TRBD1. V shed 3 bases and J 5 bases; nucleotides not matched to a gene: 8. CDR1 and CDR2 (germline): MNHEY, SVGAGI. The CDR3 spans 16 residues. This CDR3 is CASSYVPGTGGETQYF. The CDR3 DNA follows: TGTGCCAGCAGTTATGTTCCCGGGACAGGGGGGGAGACCCAGTACTTC.

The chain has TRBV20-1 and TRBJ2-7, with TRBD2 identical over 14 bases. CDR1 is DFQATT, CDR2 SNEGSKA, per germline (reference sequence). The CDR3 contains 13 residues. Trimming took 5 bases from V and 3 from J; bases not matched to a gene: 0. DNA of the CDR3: TGCAGTGCTGGGACTAGCGGGGGCTACGAGCAGTACTTC. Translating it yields CSAGTSGGYEQYF.

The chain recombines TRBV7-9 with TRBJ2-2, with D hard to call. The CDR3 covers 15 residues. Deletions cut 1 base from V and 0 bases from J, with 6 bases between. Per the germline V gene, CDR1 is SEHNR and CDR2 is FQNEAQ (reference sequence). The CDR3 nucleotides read TGTGCCAGCAGCTTAGGGTCTACGAACACCGGGGAGCTGTTTTTT. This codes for CASSLGSTNTGELFF.

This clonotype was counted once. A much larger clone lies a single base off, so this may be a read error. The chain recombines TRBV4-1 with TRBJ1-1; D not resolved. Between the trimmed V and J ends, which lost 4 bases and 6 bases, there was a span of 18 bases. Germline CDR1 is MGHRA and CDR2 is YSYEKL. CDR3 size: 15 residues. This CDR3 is CASSRQEGISSEAFF. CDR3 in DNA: TGCGCCAGCAGCCGCCAGGAGGGCATATCCTCTGAAGCTTTCTTT.

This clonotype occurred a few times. This CDR3 is CAWGLLGQRTYGYTF. In nucleotides, the CDR3 is TGTGCCTGGGGTCTACTTGGGCAGAGGACGTATGGCTACACCTTC. V usage is TRBV30 and J usage is TRBJ1-2; D not resolved. Germline V gene sequence: CDR1 GTSNPN, CDR2 SVGIG (reference sequence). The V gene lost 5 bases and the J gene lost 5 bases, with 21 bases spanning the gap. The CDR3 is made up of 15 amino acids.

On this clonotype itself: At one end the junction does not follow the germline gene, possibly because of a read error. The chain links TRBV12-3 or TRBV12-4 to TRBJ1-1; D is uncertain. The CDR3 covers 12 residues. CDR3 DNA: TGTGCCAGCAGTTTCGCCCCCACTGAAGCTCTCTTT. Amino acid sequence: CASSFAPTEALF.

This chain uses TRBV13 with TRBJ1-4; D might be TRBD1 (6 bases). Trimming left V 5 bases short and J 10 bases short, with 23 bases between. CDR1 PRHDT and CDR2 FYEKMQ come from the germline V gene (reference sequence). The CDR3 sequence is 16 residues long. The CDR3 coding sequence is TGTGCCAGCAGCACGTCACCGGGACAACCCCGCGGAAAACTGTTTTTT. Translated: CASSTSPGQPRGKLFF.

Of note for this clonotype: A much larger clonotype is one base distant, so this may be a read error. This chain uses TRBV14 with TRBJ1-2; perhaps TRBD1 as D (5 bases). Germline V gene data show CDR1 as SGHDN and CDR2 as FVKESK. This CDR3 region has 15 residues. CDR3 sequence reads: CASSQEWGTYYGNTF. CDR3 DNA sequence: TGTGCCAGCAGCCAAGAATGGGGCACATATTATGGCAACACCTTC. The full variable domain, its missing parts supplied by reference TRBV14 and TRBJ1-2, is EAGVTQFPSHSVIEKGQTVTLRCDPISGHDNLYWYRRVMGKEIKFLLHFVKESKQDESGMPNNRFLAERTGGTYSTLKVQPAELEDSGVYFCASSQEWGTYYGNTFGSGTRLTVV.